The 19 T cell receptor beta chains listed next were all sequenced from one sample in a study of post-analysis software for immune sequencing data. The library was made from cDNA and included unique molecular identifiers. TCRdb used MiXCR to reprocess the PCR reads, holding one entry per CDR3 protein. The sample has roughly 570,000 distinct CDR3 sequences; 34% are singletons. Their recognized antigens are unknown. Study conclusions and caveats: In patients, about 5 TRBV segments were more frequent than in controls, with TRBV5-6, TRBV5-1 and TRBV20-1 among them.

Sequencing was performed on blood. The receptor set was obtained from a girl aged 2-17 years with multiple sclerosis.

This clonotype was detected only a few times. This chain joins TRBV10-3 and TRBJ2-5, with 9 bases lining up with TRBD2. Germline V lookup: CDR1 ENHRY, CDR2 SYGVKD. There are 15 residues in the CDR3. The V and J ends lost 5 bases and 7 bases, in that order; junction bases with no gene match: 11. The CDR3 coding sequence is TGTGCCATCAGTCCCGAGACTAGCGGCGTGAGGACCCAGTACTTC. This gives the protein CAISPETSGVRTQYF.

The gene calls are TRBV6-1 and TRBJ1-5, with 9 positions matching TRBD1. Germline V CDR1 and CDR2: MNHNS, SASEGT. The J segment lost 3 bases and the V segment lost 1 base, leaving 13 bases of the junction unmatched. The CDR3 covers 19 residues. The CDR3 bases are TGTGCCAGCAGTGAAGGAGCGGGACAGGGCTTGTATTACAATCAGCCCCAGCATTTT. Its translation: CASSEGAGQGLYYNQPQHF.

The chain employs TRBV5-5 and TRBJ2-1; TRBD2 matches 13 bases. The CDR3 is 16 amino acids. In germline, CDR1 is SGHKS, CDR2 YYEKEE (reference sequence). The trim removed 4 bases at V and 2 bases at J, leaving 3 bases unmatched. CDR3 DNA: TGTGCCAGCAGCCTGGGACTAGCGGGGACCTACAATGAGCAGTTCTTC. Residues: CASSLGLAGTYNEQFF.

The chain employs TRBV11-2 and TRBJ2-1; the match to TRBD2 covers 7 bases. Looked up from germline, CDR1 is SGHAT and CDR2 is FQNNGV. J was trimmed by 4 bases and V by 5 bases; bases with no gene match: 14. This CDR3 region has 17 residues. CDR3 in amino acids: CASSLSWGGLTYNEQFF. The CDR3 bases are TGTGCCAGCAGCCTCTCCTGGGGAGGGCTCACATACAATGAGCAGTTCTTC.

The chain is built from TRBV11-2 and TRBJ2-7, with a tentative D call TRBD1 (6 bases). The CDR3 runs 13 residues. The germline CDR1 and CDR2 sequences are SGHAT and FQNNGV. Trimming removed 2 bases at V and 7 bases at J, with 12 bases between. CDR3 in amino acids: CASSLISRGEQYF. CDR3 nucleotides: TGTGCCAGCAGCTTAATTTCGAGGGGGGAGCAGTACTTC.

J is TRBJ2-3 and V is TRBV4-1; 16 nucleotides align to TRBD2. The CDR3 totals 20 residues. The V gene end was trimmed by 0 bases and the J gene end by 3 bases; junction bases not matched to a gene: 9. Germline lookup yields CDR1 MGHRA and CDR2 YSYEKL. The CDR3 nucleotides are TGCGCCAGCAGCCAAGATGAAGGGACTAGCGGGGGGGCATTGACAGATACGCAGTATTTT. Translation: CASSQDEGTSGGALTDTQYF.

The chain joins TRBV25-1 to TRBJ2-5; D gene unclear. Germline CDR1 MGHDK, CDR2 SYGVNS. The CDR3 extends over 15 amino acids. Trimming pared 1 base from V and 3 bases from J, leaving 12 bases between. The CDR3 DNA reads as TGTGCCAGCAGTGAATCCCTGCGGCCCGAAGAGACCCAGTACTTC. It yields the protein CASSESLRPEETQYF. Complete variable domain (other parts from reference TRBV25-1 and TRBJ2-5): EADIYQTPRYLVIGTGKKITLECSQTMGHDKMYWYQQDPGMELHLIHYSYGVNSTEKGDLSSESTVSRIRTEHFPLTLESARPSHTSQYLCASSESLRPEETQYFGPGTRLLVL.

This clonotype occurred a few times. CDR3 amino acids: CASSLESPSDYGYTF. The CDR3 DNA follows: TGTGCCAGCAGCTTGGAGTCCCCGAGTGACTATGGCTACACCTTC. The chain is built from TRBV5-5 and TRBJ1-2; D ambiguous. V shed 0 bases and J shed 3 bases, with 12 bases lying between them. The CDR3 sequence is 15 residues long. Germline CDR1 reads SGHKS; CDR2 reads YYEKEE (reference sequence).

The rearrangement links TRBV5-1 to TRBJ1-2; TRBD1 aligns across 7 bases. This CDR3 has 14 residues. The V segment lost 4 bases and the J segment 4 bases; nucleotides outside the gene matches: 7. Germline CDR1 reads SGHRS; CDR2 reads YFSETQ. CDR3 coding DNA: TGCGCCAGCAGCCCCGGGACAGAATTCTATGGCTACACCTTC. Translated, it gives CASSPGTEFYGYTF.

DNA for the CDR3: TGTGCCAGCTCCCGCGGACAGCGGGCAGATACGCAGTATTTT. This codes for CASSRGQRADTQYF. The chain links TRBV18 to TRBJ2-3; TRBD1 or TRBD2 may be the D gene (6 bases each). The CDR3 runs to 14 residues. V lost 6 bases and J 4 bases, leaving 14 bases between the germline ends. In germline, CDR1 is KGHSH, CDR2 LQKENI.

The chain employs TRBV20-1 and TRBJ2-5, with D maybe TRBD1 (5 bases). CDR3 size: 9 residues. CDR1 is DFQATT and CDR2 is SNEGSKA in the germline V gene (reference sequence). The CDR3 spells CRSQGTQYF. The CDR3 DNA reads TGCAGATCCCAGGGGACCCAGTACTTC.

There are a few counts of this clonotype. The J gene is TRBJ2-6, the V gene TRBV5-1, with D tentatively TRBD2 (5 bases). V gave up 2 bases and J gave up 1 base, with 10 bases separating them. The CDR3 loop spans 16 amino acids. The germline V gene has CDR1 SGHRS and CDR2 YFSETQ. CDR3 amino acids: CASSFGLPSGANVLTF. Written as DNA, the CDR3 is TGCGCCAGCAGCTTCGGACTGCCGTCTGGGGCCAACGTCCTGACTTTC.

Only a few counts were recorded for this clonotype. The genes are TRBV6-5 and TRBJ1-1, with TRBD1 matching over 8 bases. CDR1 is MNHEY, CDR2 SVGAGI, per germline. J gave up 6 bases and V 2 bases, and 8 bases lay outside the gene matches. This CDR3 comprises 15 residues. This chain's CDR3 is CASSYPGGAVPEAFF. The CDR3 nucleotides are TGTGCCAGCAGTTACCCAGGGGGCGCGGTACCTGAAGCTTTCTTT.

This clonotype was observed a handful of times. V gene TRBV11-2 combines with J gene TRBJ2-7, with D perhaps TRBD2 (6 bases). V lost 1 base to trimming and J lost 0 bases, with 13 bases between them. The CDR3 is made up of 16 amino acids. Looked up from germline, CDR1 is SGHAT and CDR2 is FQNNGV. The chain's CDR3 is CASSLVLPSVSYEQYF. As DNA, the CDR3 is TGTGCCAGCAGCTTAGTCCTTCCTAGCGTCTCCTACGAGCAGTACTTC.

This clonotype was seen a handful of times. The chain links TRBV7-3 to TRBJ2-5, with TRBD2 matching over 11 bases. With 2 bases clipped from V and 2 bases from J, the junction kept 4 bases outside the gene matches. The CDR3 runs to 16 residues. Germline-derived CDR1 and CDR2 are SGHTA and FQGTGA. The CDR3 bases are TGTGCCAGCAGCTTAGGAGTAGCGGGGGGGCAAGAGACCCAGTACTTC. It translates to CASSLGVAGGQETQYF.

As regards this clonotype: An end of the junction differs from the germline gene, which may be a read error. V gene TRBV15 combines with J gene TRBJ2-1; 9 bases are a match to TRBD1. The CDR3 loop spans 19 amino acids. Germline V gene data show CDR1 as LNHNV and CDR2 as YYDKDF (reference sequence). The CDR3 DNA sequence: TGTGCCACCGGCAGAGAGGTGGGGGACAGGGATAGCTCCTACAATGAGCAGTTCTTC. This codes for CATGREVGDRDSSYNEQFF.

This clonotype was observed a handful of times. The chain has TRBV5-5 and TRBJ1-5; the D gene is possibly TRBD1 (6 bases). The CDR3 covers 16 residues. V was trimmed by 4 bases and J by 4 bases, leaving 18 bases between them. Germline-derived CDR1 and CDR2 are SGHKS and YYEKEE (reference sequence). The CDR3 DNA sequence: TGTGCCAGCAGCCCGAGGACCGGGACACCTAATCAGCCCCAGCATTTT. Amino acid sequence: CASSPRTGTPNQPQHF.

Only a few counts were recorded for this clonotype. In DNA, the CDR3 is TGCAGCGCCAGACAGGGAACCCAGAGCACAGATACGCAGTATTTT. It is translated as CSARQGTQSTDTQYF. This chain connects TRBV29-1 to TRBJ2-3; 7 bases are a match to TRBD1. The CDR3 loop spans 15 amino acids. Germline V gene sequence: CDR1 SQVTM, CDR2 ANQGSEA. J was trimmed by 0 bases and V by 7 bases; bases with no gene match: 10.

The V gene is TRBV12-3 or TRBV12-4, the J gene TRBJ2-1, with TRBD2 matching over 8 bases. V shed 5 bases, J shed 3 bases, and the junction held 6 bases outside the gene matches. The CDR3 has 15 amino acids. The CDR3 here is CASSQARGVYNEQFF. The CDR3 DNA sequence: TGTGCCAGCAGTCAAGCGCGGGGGGTCTACAATGAGCAGTTCTTC.